These T cell receptor beta chains were read from a single sample in a study of identical twins. TCRdb ran MiXCR on the 5' RACE reads and lists one entry per CDR3 protein. The sample contains about 470,000 distinct CDR3 sequences, approximately 25% of which appear only once. This sample also appeared in a second study, on T cells expressing NK-cell markers.

The sequenced sample was CD4+ T cells sorted from blood. Receptor source: a woman aged 18-29 years in good health. CDR3s include the opening cysteine and the closing phenylalanine or tryptophan. A D gene is named only where the DNA matches it firmly. The listing skips clone size in some rows; elsewhere it reads once, few, many or a size class.

length,V,D,J,size,DNA,CDR3
14,TRBV10-2,NA,TRBJ2-6,NA,TGCGCCATCCGGTCCGGCTCTGGGGCCAACGTCCTGACTTTC,CAIRSGSGANVLTF
13,TRBV7-9,NA,TRBJ2-5,NA,TGTGCCAGCAGCTCCCCCGGGGAGGAGACCCAGTACTTC,CASSSPGEETQYF
17,TRBV25-1,TRBD1,TRBJ2-5,NA,TGTGCCAGCAGTGAATGGGCAGGGGGTTGGATTGAAGAGACCCAGTACTTC,CASSEWAGGWIEETQYF
18,TRBV4-2,NA,TRBJ2-2,many,TGTGCCAGCAGCCAAGATCCCCCGAGGGGCTTGAACACCGGGGAGCTGTTTTTT,CASSQDPPRGLNTGELFF
18,TRBV12-3/TRBV12-4,TRBD2,TRBJ2-7,NA,TGTGCCAGCAGTTCGTCGCGAGCGGGGGGCTCCCTTTCTCACGAGCAGTACTTC,CASSSSRAGGSLSHEQYF
13,TRBV6-2/TRBV6-3,NA,TRBJ2-1,few,TGTGCCATCTCCCGGTCGGGCTACAATGAGCAGTTCTTC,CAISRSGYNEQFF
14,TRBV7-2,NA,TRBJ1-1,few,TGTGCCAGCAGCGCCGACAGTGGGAACACTGAAGCTTTCTTT,CASSADSGNTEAFF
18,TRBV7-6,NA,TRBJ2-4,NA,TGTGCCAGCAGCTTAGATGGCAGGGGGGTACTAGCCAAAAACATTCAGTACTTC,CASSLDGRGVLAKNIQYF
10,TRBV19,NA,TRBJ2-3,few,TGTGCCACCAGCACAGATACGCAGTATTTT,CATSTDTQYF
14,TRBV5-4,TRBD2,TRBJ2-1,few,TGTGCCAGCAATCTAGCGGGAGGTATCAATGAGCAGTTCTTC,CASNLAGGINEQFF
15,TRBV20-1,TRBD2,TRBJ2-1,NA,TGCAGTGCCGTTGCCGGGACTAGCGTCTACAATGAGCAGTTCTTC,CSAVAGTSVYNEQFF
17,TRBV6-1,TRBD1,TRBJ2-1,NA,TGTGCCAGTAAGCGCCCCACCGGGACAGGGGCATCCAATGAGCAGTTCTTC,CASKRPTGTGASNEQFF
16,TRBV9,NA,TRBJ2-2,NA,TGTGCCAGCAGCGTAGTTTGGGGGGATTACACCGGGGAGCTGTTTTTT,CASSVVWGDYTGELFF